The 20 T cell receptor beta chains listed next were all sequenced from one sample in a study of shared clonotypes between healthy human individuals. Selected positively for CCR7 and CD45RO-negative, naive CD8 cells excluded terminally differentiated effector memory CD45RA+ cells. The repertoire was sequenced with immunoSEQ multiplex PCR; TCRdb's copy has only in-frame clones and lacks some. The table includes around 1.9 million clones, around 93% detected once. Sequenced: naive CD8+ T cells from PBMCs. The receptors come from a man aged 18 to 29 in good health. Some clones in this sample may be carry-over from other donors' samples.

This chain uses TRBV28 with TRBJ1-5; TRBD1 aligns across 9 bases. The ends lost 6 bases at V and 4 bases at J; junction bases unmatched: 7. CDR3 size: 15 residues. Germline values: CDR1 MDHEN, CDR2 SYDVKM. CDR3 in amino acids: CASRLQGARNQPQHF. The CDR3 nucleotides are TGTGCCAGCAGGCTACAGGGGGCTCGGAATCAGCCCCAGCATTTT. The whole variable domain, filled in from reference TRBV28 and TRBJ1-5, reads DVKVTQSSRYLVKRTGEKVFLECVQDMDHENMFWYRQDPGLGLRLIYFSYDVKMKEKGDIPEGYSVSREKKERFSLILESASTNQTSMYLCASRLQGARNQPQHFGDGTRLSIL.

V and J are TRBV7-2 and TRBJ2-2, with a weak D call TRBD2 (6 bases). The germline V gene has CDR1 SGHTA and CDR2 FQGNSA. There are 11 residues in the CDR3. V was clipped by 8 bases and J by 7 bases, with 8 bases between them. The chain's CDR3 is CASGTYGELFF. In DNA, the CDR3 is TGTGCCAGCGGGACTTACGGGGAGCTGTTTTTT.

This clone was seen a single time. The CDR3 loop reads CASIFLGGSSSSNTGELFF. CDR3 DNA sequence: TGCGCCAGCATTTTCCTCGGGGGGTCTAGCAGTTCGAACACCGGGGAGCTGTTTTTT. This chain joins TRBV23-1 and TRBJ2-2; 7 nucleotides line up with TRBD2. TRBV23-1 is an ORF for which the function is uncertain. The CDR3 runs 19 residues. The V gene end was trimmed by 7 bases and the J gene end by 0 bases; junction bases not matched to a gene: 17.

The V gene is TRBV27, the J gene TRBJ2-2; TRBD2 aligns across 10 bases. Looked up from germline, CDR1 is MNHEY and CDR2 is SMNVEV (reference sequence). The CDR3 covers 17 residues. V gave up 5 bases and J gave up 8 bases; unmatched junction bases: 14. The CDR3 loop is CASSQLRSSGSSGELFF. The CDR3 coding sequence is TGTGCCAGCAGTCAGTTGAGGTCTAGCGGGAGTTCTGGGGAGCTGTTTTTT.

This chain uses TRBV13 with TRBJ2-3; 7 nucleotides align to TRBD2. With 5 bases clipped from V and 0 bases from J, the junction kept 14 bases outside the gene matches. The germline V gene has CDR1 PRHDT and CDR2 FYEKMQ (reference sequence). This CDR3 is 18 amino acids long. The CDR3: CASSGPSGLTPSTDTQYF. The CDR3 DNA reads TGTGCCAGCAGCGGACCTAGCGGACTCACCCCTAGCACAGATACGCAGTATTTT.

The V gene is TRBV9, the J gene TRBJ1-2, with D hard to call. Per the germline V gene, CDR1 is SGDLS and CDR2 is YYNGEE. V gave up 0 bases and J gave up 3 bases, with 9 bases separating them. The length of the CDR3 is 14 residues. The CDR3 loop reads CASSVGTEYYGYTF. The CDR3 nucleotides read TGTGCCAGCAGCGTAGGGACGGAATACTATGGCTACACCTTC. The whole variable domain, remainder taken from reference TRBV9 and TRBJ1-2, is DSGVTQTPKHLITATGQRVTLRCSPRSGDLSVYWYQQSLDQGLQFLIQYYNGEERAKGNILERFSAQQFPDLHSELNLSSLELGDSALYFCASSVGTEYYGYTFGSGTRLTVV.

This rearrangement joins TRBV29-1 to TRBJ2-1; D is perhaps TRBD1 (5 bases). Trimming took 7 bases from V and 5 from J, leaving 15 bases between them. The CDR3 consists of 13 residues. The germline V gene has CDR1 SQVTM and CDR2 ANQGSEA. The chain's CDR3 is CSAPDRLHNEQFF. The CDR3 region has the DNA TGCAGCGCACCCGACAGACTCCACAATGAGCAGTTCTTC.

The J gene is TRBJ1-2, the V gene TRBV30; TRBD1 aligns across 7 bases. Germline assignment: CDR1 GTSNPN and CDR2 SVGIG (reference sequence). The CDR3 totals 13 residues. V shed 2 bases and J 7 bases; nucleotides not matched to a gene: 7. In nucleotides, the CDR3 is TGTGCCTGGAGTACAGGGGATAGCCGTGGCTACACCTTC. Its protein is CAWSTGDSRGYTF.

The V and J genes are TRBV5-8 and TRBJ2-7; D gene unclear. Germline CDR1 is SGHTS and CDR2 is YDEGEE. This CDR3 is 14 amino acids long. V gave up 2 bases and J gave up 2 bases, with 11 bases separating them. CDR3 in amino acids: CASSFSSTTYEQYF. CDR3 DNA sequence: TGTGCCAGCAGCTTCTCTAGTACCACCTACGAGCAGTACTTC.

CDR3 nucleotide sequence: TGTGCCAGCAGCTTAGTACCGGGACAGGGAGCGAACACCGGGGAGCTGTTTTTT. This gives the protein CASSLVPGQGANTGELFF. This chain connects TRBV11-2 to TRBJ2-2, with TRBD1 identical over 9 bases. With V trimmed by 1 base and J by 0 bases, 6 bases remained unmatched. The V gene's germline CDR1 is SGHAT and CDR2 FQNNGV. This CDR3 has 18 amino acids.

This chain connects TRBV15 to TRBJ2-1, with 10 bases that match TRBD1. CDR1 and CDR2 (germline): LNHNV, YYDKDF (reference sequence). With 4 bases clipped from V and 0 bases from J, the junction kept 6 bases outside the gene matches. The CDR3 contains 17 residues. CDR3 sequence reads: CATSKSRTGGSYNEQFF. The CDR3 DNA is TGTGCCACCAGCAAATCACGGACAGGGGGCTCCTACAATGAGCAGTTCTTC. The variable domain in full, completed from reference TRBV15 and TRBJ2-1, reads DAMVIQNPRYQVTQFGKPVTLSCSQTLNHNVMYWYQQKSSQAPKLLFHYYDKDFNNEADTPDNFQSRRPNTSFCFLDIRSPGLGDTAMYLCATSKSRTGGSYNEQFFGPGTRLTVL.

The V and J genes are TRBV28 and TRBJ1-1, with a possible D match to TRBD1 (5 bases). Deletions cut 6 bases from V and 4 bases from J, with 18 bases between. The germline gives CDR1 MDHEN, CDR2 SYDVKM. The CDR3 is 15 amino acids. In DNA form, the CDR3 reads TGTGCCAGCAGGCGGCGCAGGGAGATCCTCACTGAAGCTTTCTTT. It yields the protein CASRRRREILTEAFF. The full variable domain, completed using reference TRBV28 and TRBJ1-1, is DVKVTQSSRYLVKRTGEKVFLECVQDMDHENMFWYRQDPGLGLRLIYFSYDVKMKEKGDIPEGYSVSREKKERFSLILESASTNQTSMYLCASRRRREILTEAFFGQGTRLTVV.

The chain couples TRBV15 to TRBJ1-5; 10 nucleotides match TRBD1. This CDR3 contains 15 residues. J lost 10 bases, V lost 3 bases, and 9 bases had no gene match. Per germline, CDR1 LNHNV and CDR2 YYDKDF (reference sequence). The CDR3 DNA is TGTGCCACCAGCAGGGACAGGGGGGATCAGCTTCCCCAGCATTTT. Amino acids: CATSRDRGDQLPQHF.

V and J are TRBV7-8 and TRBJ2-3; D remains ambiguous. Germline-derived CDR1 and CDR2 are SGHVS and FQNEAQ. The CDR3 contains 19 residues. V lost 5 bases, J lost 2 bases, and 26 bases lay in between. The CDR3 DNA is TGTGCCAGCAGCCCCGGCGCTGGAGCTTCTCTCCTAACCACAGATACGCAGTATTTT. Protein product: CASSPGAGASLLTTDTQYF. Looking up the rest from reference TRBV7-8 and TRBJ2-3 gives the full variable domain: GAGVSQSPRYKVAKRGQDVALRCDPISGHVSLFWYQQALGQGPEFLTYFQNEAQLDKSGLPSDRFFAERPEGSVSTLKIQRTQQEDSAVYLCASSPGAGASLLTTDTQYFGPGTRLTVL.

The gene calls are TRBV7-2 and TRBJ2-1, with TRBD2 identical over 10 bases. The ends lost 5 bases at V and 5 bases at J; junction bases unmatched: 6. The CDR3 is 15 amino acids. Germline V gives CDR1 SGHTA, CDR2 FQGNSA. The CDR3 region has the DNA TGTGCCAGCAGCGGTAGTGGACTAGCGGACAATGAGCAGTTCTTC. The encoded protein is CASSGSGLADNEQFF.

The chain is built from TRBV5-1 and TRBJ2-3; weak D call: TRBD2 (5 bases). Germline CDR1 is SGHRS and CDR2 is YFSETQ. Deletions cut 5 bases from V and 4 bases from J, with 23 bases between. This CDR3 is 17 amino acids long. CDR3 coding DNA: TGCGCCAGCAGATCGGAATACCGGGATAAAGGAGCAGATACGCAGTATTTT. Protein product: CASRSEYRDKGADTQYF.

The chain has TRBV6-4 and TRBJ1-1; tentative D call: TRBD1 (5 bases). Germline-derived CDR1 and CDR2 are MRHNA and SNTAGT. V was trimmed by 2 bases and J by 1 base, leaving 11 bases between them. CDR3 length equals 15 residues. CDR3 residues: CASSDIRGSNTEAFF. CDR3 sequence (DNA): TGTGCCAGCAGTGACATTAGGGGTTCGAACACTGAAGCTTTCTTT.

J is TRBJ2-5 and V is TRBV7-9; D is perhaps TRBD1 (7 bases). This CDR3 contains 15 residues. Trimming removed 0 bases at V and 5 bases at J, with 13 bases between. Germline V gives CDR1 SEHNR, CDR2 FQNEAQ (reference sequence). The CDR3 region has the DNA TGTGCCAGCAGCTTAGCGGACAGGAGGGGGGAGACCCAGTACTTC. Translation: CASSLADRRGETQYF.

The genes are TRBV25-1 and TRBJ1-2, with TRBD1 identical over 9 bases. The CDR3 sequence is 16 residues long. Germline CDR1 MGHDK, CDR2 SYGVNS. J gave up 3 bases and V 4 bases, and 9 bases lay outside the gene matches. The CDR3 bases are TGTGCCAGCAGTGGGACCCGGGACAGGGCGGACTATGGCTACACCTTC. Encoded protein: CASSGTRDRADYGYTF.

V and J are TRBV10-2 and TRBJ2-3; 9 nucleotides match TRBD2. With 6 bases clipped from V and 4 bases from J, the junction kept 17 bases outside the gene matches. The CDR3 is 18 amino acids. CDR1 is WSHSY, CDR2 SAAADI, per germline. The DNA of the CDR3 is TGCGCCAGCAGCGAATTCTTGGGACTAGCAGTCGTCGCAGATACGCAGTATTTT. Its translation is CASSEFLGLAVVADTQYF.